Listed here are 24 T cell receptor beta chains from one sample, sequenced in a study of cytotoxic CD8 clonotypes in ibrutinib-treated CLL. Libraries were prepared by immunoSEQ multiplex PCR; TCRdb keeps only in-frame clonotypes and omits some of them. This sample has fewer than 300,000 clones, with 70% to 80% found just once. The input for sequencing was PBMCs, taken at disease progression, from a patient treated with ibrutinib. The receptor set was obtained from a human donor with chronic lymphocytic leukemia.

Turning to this clone: The junction shows a germline mismatch at one end, possibly a read error. The V call is TRBV10-1, the J call TRBJ1-1; D ambiguous. CDR3 length: 16 residues. CDR1 and CDR2 from the germline V gene are WNHNN and SYGVQD (reference sequence). CDR3 sequence reads: CASSESTRPLNAEAFF. CDR3 sequence (DNA): TGCGCCAGCAGTGAGTCGACTCGGCCCTTGAACGCTGAAGCTTTCTTT.

The chain employs TRBV15 and TRBJ2-1, with D perhaps matching TRBD1 (5 bases). Trimming stripped 6 bases from V and 2 bases from J, with 5 bases between. This CDR3 spans 12 amino acids. Germline V gives CDR1 LNHNV, CDR2 YYDKDF (reference sequence). The DNA of the CDR3 is TGTGCCACCAGGGACACCTACAATGAGCAGTTCTTC. Its translation: CATRDTYNEQFF. Complete variable domain (other parts from reference TRBV15 and TRBJ2-1): DAMVIQNPRYQVTQFGKPVTLSCSQTLNHNVMYWYQQKSSQAPKLLFHYYDKDFNNEADTPDNFQSRRPNTSFCFLDIRSPGLGDTAMYLCATRDTYNEQFFGPGTRLTVL.

The genes are TRBV10-1 and TRBJ2-7; D might be TRBD1 (5 bases). Trimming pared 9 bases from V and 1 base from J, leaving 7 bases between. The CDR3 extends over 11 amino acids. Germline CDR1 and CDR2: WNHNN and SYGVQD (reference sequence). The CDR3 DNA reads TGCGCCAGAAGACAGTCCTACGAGCAGTACTTC. This translates into CARRQSYEQYF.

The CDR3 DNA sequence: TGTGCCAGCAGCACTTGGGGATCCCACGAGCAGTACTTC. Translating gives CASSTWGSHEQYF. This sequence joins TRBV9 and TRBJ2-7; D remains unclear. The CDR3 contains 13 residues. Trimming shortened V by 4 bases and J by 5 bases, and 13 bases separated the two germline ends. Germline CDR1 and CDR2: SGDLS and YYNGEE.

CDR3 loop: CASTSDGLKNIQYF. The CDR3 bases are TGTGCCAGCACGTCAGACGGGCTTAAAAACATTCAGTACTTC. This sequence joins TRBV2 and TRBJ2-4, with no clear D. Looked up from germline, CDR1 is SNHLY and CDR2 is FYNNEI. Trimming took 7 bases from V and 4 from J, leaving 14 bases between them. The CDR3 is 14 amino acids.

The chain joins TRBV5-8 to TRBJ2-7, with 7 bases that match TRBD2. Germline CDR1 and CDR2: SGHTS and YDEGEE. The V gene end was trimmed by 2 bases and the J gene end by 2 bases; junction bases not matched to a gene: 10. This CDR3 is built from 16 residues. This CDR3 reads CASSFRTSGGPYEQYF. In DNA form, the CDR3 reads TGTGCCAGCAGCTTCAGGACGTCGGGAGGACCCTACGAGCAGTACTTC.

This clone was recorded only once. The rearrangement links TRBV5-1 to TRBJ2-3; tentatively, D is TRBD2 (5 bases). The CDR3 has 14 residues. V lost 3 bases and J 1 base, leaving 9 bases between the germline ends. The germline V gene encodes CDR1 SGHRS and CDR2 YFSETQ. CDR3 protein: CASSSGVGTDTQYF. CDR3 DNA: TGCGCCAGCAGCTCCGGGGTGGGCACAGATACGCAGTATTTT.

This clone was picked up a small number of times. The genes are TRBV10-3 and TRBJ1-1; D not certain. Germline assignment: CDR1 ENHRY and CDR2 SYGVKD. Trimming removed 0 bases at V and 1 base at J, with 3 bases between. CDR3 length equals 13 residues. CDR3: CAISESGNTEAFF. The CDR3 nucleotides read TGTGCCATCAGTGAGTCCGGGAACACTGAAGCTTTCTTT.

CDR3 coding DNA: TGTGCCAGCAGCGTTTCAGGGAACTATAATTCACCCCTCCACTTT. Translated, it gives CASSVSGNYNSPLHF. The genes are TRBV9 and TRBJ1-6, with a weak D call TRBD1 (5 bases). CDR1 is SGDLS, CDR2 YYNGEE, per germline. The CDR3 length is 15 residues. The V gene lost 2 bases and the J gene lost 3 bases, with 9 bases spanning the gap. Complete variable domain (other parts from reference TRBV9 and TRBJ1-6): DSGVTQTPKHLITATGQRVTLRCSPRSGDLSVYWYQQSLDQGLQFLIQYYNGEERAKGNILERFSAQQFPDLHSELNLSSLELGDSALYFCASSVSGNYNSPLHFGNGTRLTVT.

The V and J genes are TRBV5-5 and TRBJ2-5; D not resolved. There are 17 residues in the CDR3. Germline loops: CDR1 SGHKS, CDR2 YYEKEE (reference sequence). The germline V and J ends were trimmed by 6 bases and 2 bases, with 23 bases remaining between them. For the CDR3, the DNA is TGTGCCAGCATTGGGGTCGGGCTTAAGGGAACTCAAGAGACCCAGTACTTC. Residues: CASIGVGLKGTQETQYF.

In nucleotides, the CDR3 is TGTGCCAGCAGCTGGGAAAGCCAAATGAACACTGAAGCTTTCTTT. Translated: CASSWESQMNTEAFF. The genes are TRBV11-1 and TRBJ1-1; D is uncertain. The length of the CDR3 is 15 residues. V shed 4 bases and J shed 0 bases, with 12 bases lying between them. Germline loops: CDR1 SGHAT, CDR2 FQDESV (reference sequence).

The chain recombines TRBV5-1 with TRBJ2-6; D tentatively fits TRBD1 or TRBD2 (5 bases each). The ends were cut back, 3 bases at V and 2 bases at J, with 9 bases in the middle. Germline-derived CDR1 and CDR2 are SGHRS and YFSETQ. The length of the CDR3 is 15 residues. CDR3 protein: CASSWGSAGANVLTF. The CDR3 coding sequence is TGCGCCAGCAGCTGGGGGAGCGCTGGGGCCAACGTCCTGACTTTC.

J is TRBJ2-7 and V is TRBV21-1; the DNA was not used to check the table's D call, TRBD1. TRBV21-1 has pseudogene status. The CDR3 extends over 13 amino acids. CDR3 DNA: TGTGCCAGCAGTCCGACAGGGCGCTACGAGCAGTACTTC. Its protein product is CASSPTGRYEQYF.

The J gene is TRBJ2-7, the V gene TRBV7-8; no reliable D call. Germline CDR1 is SGHVS and CDR2 is FQNEAQ. CDR3 length equals 15 residues. Trimming removed 3 bases at V and 2 bases at J, with 14 bases between. The CDR3 coding sequence is TGTGCCAGCAGCTTGGACCTCGGGTCACCCTACGAGCAGTACTTC. It yields the protein CASSLDLGSPYEQYF.

The V and J genes are TRBV7-3 and TRBJ2-2, with D perhaps given as TRBD1 or TRBD2 (6 bases each). The length of the CDR3 is 14 residues. V was trimmed by 6 bases and J by 4 bases, leaving 12 bases between them. In germline, CDR1 is SGHTA, CDR2 FQGTGA. CDR3 amino acids: CASRGGRSTGELFF. The DNA for the CDR3 is TGTGCCAGCAGAGGGGGGCGGAGCACCGGGGAGCTGTTTTTT.

The chain uses TRBV7-9 and TRBJ2-3; D tentatively fits TRBD1 or TRBD2 (6 bases each). Germline V gene sequence: CDR1 SEHNR, CDR2 FQNEAQ (reference sequence). Trimming left V 2 bases short and J 8 bases short, with 26 bases between. The length of the CDR3 is 18 residues. The CDR3 reads CASSLPRGTGVNHPTQYF. The DNA for the CDR3 is TGTGCCAGCAGCTTACCCAGGGGAACGGGAGTTAACCACCCTACGCAGTATTTT.

This chain joins TRBV27 and TRBJ1-1, with a weak D call TRBD1 (6 bases). CDR1 is MNHEY and CDR2 is SMNVEV in the germline V gene (reference sequence). V lost 6 bases and J 1 base, leaving 12 bases between the germline ends. The CDR3 spans 14 residues. The CDR3 region has the DNA TGTGCCAGCAGAAACCTAGGGGGGAACACTGAAGCTTTCTTT. It encodes CASRNLGGNTEAFF.

The genes are TRBV18 and TRBJ2-7; D gene uncertain. The CDR3 contains 14 residues. From germline, CDR1 is KGHSH and CDR2 LQKENI. V lost 2 bases to trimming and J lost 6 bases, with 14 bases between them. CDR3 bases: TGTGCCAGCTCACCAACGGCTCTGGACCGCGAGCAGTACTTC. It encodes CASSPTALDREQYF.

CDR3 DNA sequence: TGTGCCAGCAGTTTAGCGACACCCCCTATCGAGCAGTACTTC. Translated, it gives CASSLATPPIEQYF. The chain is built from TRBV28 and TRBJ2-7; D remains ambiguous. The V end was cut by 2 bases, the J end by 6 bases, with 14 bases between. CDR3 length equals 14 residues. The germline CDR1 and CDR2 sequences are MDHEN and SYDVKM.

This clone came up a few times. A far larger clone is just one base off, so this is likely a read error. This chain joins TRBV10-3 and TRBJ1-5; unclear D gene. The CDR3 has 15 amino acids. Germline CDR1 ENHRY, CDR2 SYGVKD. The CDR3 region is CASSDAGYSNQPQHF. The CDR3 DNA reads TGTGCCAGCAGTGATGCAGGTTATAGCAATCAGCCCCAGCATTTT.

The gene calls are TRBV9 and TRBJ2-6, with D unclear. The CDR3 is 17 amino acids. Germline V gene data show CDR1 as SGDLS and CDR2 as YYNGEE. V was shortened by 7 bases and J by 5 bases, with 22 bases between the two germline ends. CDR3 DNA sequence: TGTGCCAGCGAAGCCAGGTACAAACAAAGTCGGGCCAACGTCCTGACTTTC. This codes for CASEARYKQSRANVLTF.

The chain joins TRBV28 to TRBJ2-3, with 11 bases identical to TRBD2. CDR3 length: 14 residues. CDR1 and CDR2 from the germline V gene are MDHEN and SYDVKM. V gave up 5 bases and J gave up 5 bases; unmatched junction bases: 3. Here the CDR3 DNA reads TGTGCCAGCAGTCCCCTAGCGGGAGGAGATACGCAGTATTTT. Translating gives CASSPLAGGDTQYF.

The V gene is TRBV27, the J gene TRBJ2-7; 8 nucleotides align to TRBD1. CDR3 length: 15 residues. Losses at the gene ends were 2 bases for V and 6 bases for J; bases not matched to a gene: 9. CDR1 MNHEY and CDR2 SMNVEV come from the germline V gene (reference sequence). CDR3 coding DNA: TGTGCCAGCAGTTTACGGACAGGGCGGATTTCCGAGCAGTACTTC. Encoded protein: CASSLRTGRISEQYF.

The sample holds many counts of this clone. The chain has TRBV2 and TRBJ2-3, with 9 bases that match TRBD2. The germline gives CDR1 SNHLY, CDR2 FYNNEI. The CDR3 is made up of 16 amino acids. The V and J ends lost 1 base and 6 bases, in that order; junction bases with no gene match: 8. CDR3: CASSEGPGLAGDTQYF. The CDR3 bases are TGTGCCAGCAGTGAAGGACCGGGACTAGCCGGCGATACGCAGTATTTT.